These T cell receptor beta chains were read from a single sample in a study of shared T cell receptors in the human thymus. Only in-frame clones appear in the TCRdb table, and some are missing; sequencing was by immunoSEQ multiplex PCR. Counted here are hundreds of thousands of clones, around 85% occurring once; the ten biggest clones make up around 0.0094%. These data were also reused for a study on human thymus T cells.

The sequencing sample was made of thymocytes. These receptors originate from a girl younger than two with a congenital heart defect. Each CDR3 is given with its conserved first and last residue. The order of the fields is clone size, V gene, J gene, D gene, CDR3 DNA, CDR3 protein. The D gene is left open where the match is weak. Expanded clones are given a class, and other clones once, few, many or no size at all.

>NA|TRBV7-6|TRBJ2-7|NA
TGTGCCAGCAGCTTAGCCGCCACAGGGATGGAGCAGTACTTC
CASSLAATGMEQYF
>once|TRBV6-6|TRBJ2-7|TRBD2
TGTGCCAGCAGGATATGGACTAGCGACTCCTACGAGCAGTACTTC
CASRIWTSDSYEQYF
>NA|TRBV7-8|TRBJ2-5|TRBD2
TGTGCCAGCAGCTCGGAGGGGACTAGCGGGGAACCTTACCAAGAGACCCAGTACTTC
CASSSEGTSGEPYQETQYF
>NA|TRBV11-1|TRBJ1-1|NA
TGTGCCAGCAGTCCAATCCTTCCCCACATGAACACTGAAGCTTTCTTT
CASSPILPHMNTEAFF
>NA|TRBV6-1|TRBJ2-1|TRBD2
TGTGCCAGCATCTCGACTAGCGAACTGAGTTATGAGCAGTTCTTC
CASISTSELSYEQFF
>NA|TRBV4-3|TRBJ1-1|NA
TGCGCCAGCAGCCAAGTGGATGGGCCGACGAACACTGAAGCTTTCTTT
CASSQVDGPTNTEAFF
>NA|TRBV6-1|TRBJ2-7|TRBD1
TGTGCCAGCAGTCATCCCGGGACAGGGCTGTACGAGCAGTACTTC
CASSHPGTGLYEQYF
>NA|TRBV28|TRBJ2-1|NA
TGTGCCAGCAGTTTTGGCCCCGGGGACTTGGGTGAGCAGTTCTTC
CASSFGPGDLGEQFF
>NA|TRBV27|TRBJ1-1|NA
TGTGCCAGCAGTCCCCAGACAAATATGAACACTGAAGCTTTCTTT
CASSPQTNMNTEAFF
>NA|TRBV4-2|TRBJ2-2|NA
TGTGCCAGCAGCCAAGAAGGCCGGGGCAGGGGATCACCGGTGGAGGAGCTGTTTTTT
CASSQEGRGRGSPVEELFF
>few|TRBV5-6|TRBJ2-5|NA
TGTGCCAGCAAGAATCGGGGGGCGGAGACCCAGTACTTC
CASKNRGAETQYF
>NA|TRBV18|TRBJ2-6|NA
TGTGCCAGCTCTAACTCTGGGGCCAACGTCCTGACTTTC
CASSNSGANVLTF
>NA|TRBV10-2|TRBJ2-1|NA
TGCGCCAGCAGTGAACAGGGCCAGAATGAGCAGTTCTTC
CASSEQGQNEQFF
>NA|TRBV7-9|TRBJ1-2|TRBD1
TGTGCCAGCAGCTTAACCGGGACAGGGAGCCATGGCTACACCTTC
CASSLTGTGSHGYTF
>NA|TRBV4-1|TRBJ1-2|TRBD1
TGCGCCAGCAGCCAAGAGGTTGCAGGGACAGATGGCTACACCTTC
CASSQEVAGTDGYTF
>NA|TRBV25-1|TRBJ2-5|NA
TGTGCCAGCATAGTCTCTGACGGACTTCAAGAGACCCAGTACTTC
CASIVSDGLQETQYF
>NA|TRBV11-2|TRBJ2-4|NA
TGTGCCAGCAGCTTAGTTTGGCAGGGAGGTAACATTCAGTACTTC
CASSLVWQGGNIQYF
>NA|TRBV7-6|TRBJ1-4|NA
TGTGCCAGCAGCTCCCGCTCACCCGACTCTAATGAAAAACTGTTTTTT
CASSSRSPDSNEKLFF
>NA|TRBV4-3|TRBJ2-5|NA
TGCGCCAGCAGCCAAGATGTCGGCGGGGAAGAGACCCAGTACTTC
CASSQDVGGEETQYF
>NA|TRBV5-1|TRBJ2-1|NA
TGCGCCAGCAGCTTCGAGAGACAGGAAGGCAATGAGCAGTTCTTC
CASSFERQEGNEQFF
>few|TRBV4-3|TRBJ2-1|NA
TGCGCCAGCAGCCAGGAAACCCGGGGGTCGGATTTCTATGAGCAGTTCTTC
CASSQETRGSDFYEQFF
>few|TRBV10-1|TRBJ1-3|TRBD1
TGCGCCAGGGTCCTTAAACAGGGGCGCTCTGGAAACACCATATATTTT
CARVLKQGRSGNTIYF
>NA|TRBV5-4|TRBJ2-1|NA
TGTGCCAGCAGCTGTGGGGCCGCAGACGAGCAGTTCTTC
CASSCGAADEQFF
>NA|TRBV7-9|TRBJ1-4|NA
TGTGCCAGCGCAGGGGCAACTAATGAAAAACTGTTTTTT
CASAGATNEKLFF
>NA|TRBV5-1|TRBJ2-6|NA
TGCGCCAGCAGCTTACCTTACAGGGAAAGTATTCCCTCTGGGGCCAACGTCCTGACTTTC
CASSLPYRESIPSGANVLTF
>NA|TRBV5-5|TRBJ1-2|NA
TGTGCCAGCAGCTTTTCACCGGTCTATGGCTACACCTTC
CASSFSPVYGYTF
>NA|TRBV28|TRBJ1-5|TRBD1
TGTGCCAGCAGCTTCAAGGACAGGGGAACTTTGGTATTTAGCAATCAGCCCCAGCATTTT
CASSFKDRGTLVFSNQPQHF
>once|TRBV20-1|TRBJ2-7|NA
TGCAGTGTATTCTCCTACGAGCAGTACTTC
CSVFSYEQYF
>NA|TRBV4-2|TRBJ2-5|NA
TGTGCCAGCAGCCGCAACCTTAGCGCGGAAACCGTCGGAGGCGTTTGGTCACAAGAGACCCAGTACTTC
CASSRNLSAETVGGVWSQETQYF
>NA|TRBV5-4|TRBJ1-2|NA
TGTGCCAGCAGCCAAGATCTTGGCCCCCCGACAAGGATTAAGGGCTACACCTTC
CASSQDLGPPTRIKGYTF
>NA|TRBV5-6|TRBJ2-2|NA
TGTGCCAGCAGCTCCAAAAATAACAACAACACCGGGGAGCTGTTTTTT
CASSSKNNNNTGELFF
>NA|TRBV5-1|TRBJ2-7|TRBD1
TGCGCCAGCAGCTTTTTGGACAGGGGAGAGTACGAGCAGTACTTC
CASSFLDRGEYEQYF
>NA|TRBV7-6|TRBJ2-3|TRBD2
TGTGCCAGCAGCTTAGAGCTTGCTAGCGGGGCCGACACAGATACGCAGTATTTT
CASSLELASGADTDTQYF
>NA|TRBV5-4|TRBJ2-1|TRBD1
TGTGCCAGCAGTTCCACCGGGACAGGAATCAATGAGCAGTTCTTC
CASSSTGTGINEQFF
>few|TRBV29-1|TRBJ1-5|NA
TGCAGCGTCCAAAACACAGGCCCCAATCAGCCCCAGCATTTT
CSVQNTGPNQPQHF
>NA|TRBV5-1|TRBJ2-7|TRBD1
TGCGCCAGCAGCTTGTTTGTTGACAGGGCTAACTACGAGCAGTACTTC
CASSLFVDRANYEQYF
>NA|TRBV5-5|TRBJ1-5|NA
TGTGCCAGCAGCTTGCGGGTGCCAAATCAGCCCCAGCATTTT
CASSLRVPNQPQHF
>NA|TRBV7-9|TRBJ2-3|TRBD2
TGTGCCAGCAGCTGGGGAGGGATAGATACGCAGTATTTT
CASSWGGIDTQYF
>NA|TRBV6-6|TRBJ1-2|NA
TGTGCCAGCAGTTGGGGCCAGAACTATGGCTACACCTTC
CASSWGQNYGYTF